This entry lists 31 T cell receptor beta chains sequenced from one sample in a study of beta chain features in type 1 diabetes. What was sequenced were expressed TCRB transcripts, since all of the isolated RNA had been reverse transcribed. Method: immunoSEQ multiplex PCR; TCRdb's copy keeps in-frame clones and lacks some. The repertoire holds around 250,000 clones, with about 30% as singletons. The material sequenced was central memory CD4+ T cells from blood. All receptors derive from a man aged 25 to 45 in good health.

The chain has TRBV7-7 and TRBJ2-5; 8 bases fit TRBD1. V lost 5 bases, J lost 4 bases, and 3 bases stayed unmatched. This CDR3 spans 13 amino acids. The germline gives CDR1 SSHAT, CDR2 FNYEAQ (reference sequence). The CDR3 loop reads CASSPDRAETQYF. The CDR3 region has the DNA TGTGCCAGCAGCCCGGACAGGGCAGAGACCCAGTACTTC.

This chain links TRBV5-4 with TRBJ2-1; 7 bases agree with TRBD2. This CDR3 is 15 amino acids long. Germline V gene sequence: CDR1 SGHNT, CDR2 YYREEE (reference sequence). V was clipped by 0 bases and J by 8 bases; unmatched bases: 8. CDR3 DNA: TGTGCCAGCAGCTTGGCCCTAGCGGTCTCGGATGAGCAGTTCTTC. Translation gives CASSLALAVSDEQFF.

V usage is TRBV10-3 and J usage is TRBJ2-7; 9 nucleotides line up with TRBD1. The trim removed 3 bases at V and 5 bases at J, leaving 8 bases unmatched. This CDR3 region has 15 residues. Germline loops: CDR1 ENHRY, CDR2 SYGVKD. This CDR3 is CAISDMRDRAHEQYF. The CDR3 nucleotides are TGTGCCATCAGTGATATGCGGGACAGGGCTCACGAGCAGTACTTC.

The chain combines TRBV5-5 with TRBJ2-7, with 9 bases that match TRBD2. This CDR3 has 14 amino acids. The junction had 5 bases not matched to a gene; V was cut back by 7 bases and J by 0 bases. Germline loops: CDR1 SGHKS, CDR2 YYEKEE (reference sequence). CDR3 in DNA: TGTGCCAGCGCGGGAGGGCCGAACTCCTACGAGCAGTACTTC. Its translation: CASAGGPNSYEQYF.

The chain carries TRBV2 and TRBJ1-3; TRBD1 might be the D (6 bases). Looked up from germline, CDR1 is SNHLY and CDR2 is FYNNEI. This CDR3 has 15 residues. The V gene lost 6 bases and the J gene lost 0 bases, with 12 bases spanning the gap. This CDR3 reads CASSDDRLSGNTIYF. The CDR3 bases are TGTGCCAGCAGCGATGACAGGCTCTCTGGAAACACCATATATTTT.

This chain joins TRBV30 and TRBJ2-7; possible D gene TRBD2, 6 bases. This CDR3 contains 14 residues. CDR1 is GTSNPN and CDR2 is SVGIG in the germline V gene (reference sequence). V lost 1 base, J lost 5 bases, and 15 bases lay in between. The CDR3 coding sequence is TGTGCCTGGAGTGGTCCCCCTCGCGGGAACGAGCAGTACTTC. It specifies CAWSGPPRGNEQYF.

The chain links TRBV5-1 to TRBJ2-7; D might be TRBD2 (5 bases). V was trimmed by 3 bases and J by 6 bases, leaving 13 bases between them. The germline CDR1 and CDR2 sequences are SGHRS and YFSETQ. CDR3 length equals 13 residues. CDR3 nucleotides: TGCGCCAGCAGCTCTACCCTCCGGGGCGAGCAGTACTTC. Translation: CASSSTLRGEQYF.

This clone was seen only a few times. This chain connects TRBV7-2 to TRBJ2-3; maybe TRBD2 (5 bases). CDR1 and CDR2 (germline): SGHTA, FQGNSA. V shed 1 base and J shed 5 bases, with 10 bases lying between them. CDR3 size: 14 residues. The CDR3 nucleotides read TGTGCCAGCAGCTTAGGCCCCGGAGGAGATACGCAGTATTTT. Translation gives CASSLGPGGDTQYF.

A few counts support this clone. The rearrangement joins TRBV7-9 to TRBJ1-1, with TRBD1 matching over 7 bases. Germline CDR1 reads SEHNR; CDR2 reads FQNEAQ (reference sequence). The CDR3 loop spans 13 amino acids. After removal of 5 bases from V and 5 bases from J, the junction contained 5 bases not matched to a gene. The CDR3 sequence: CASSHAGGTEAFF. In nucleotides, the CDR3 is TGTGCCAGCAGCCACGCAGGGGGGACTGAAGCTTTCTTT.

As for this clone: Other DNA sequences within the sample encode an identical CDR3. The CDR3 DNA sequence: TGTGCCAGCAGCTTAGTTAATGAGCAGTTCTTC. Protein: CASSLVNEQFF. The gene calls are TRBV7-2 and TRBJ2-1; D gene ambiguous. The V gene lost 1 base and the J gene lost 7 bases, with 2 bases spanning the gap. The CDR3 is 11 amino acids. Germline CDR1 reads SGHTA; CDR2 reads FQGNSA.

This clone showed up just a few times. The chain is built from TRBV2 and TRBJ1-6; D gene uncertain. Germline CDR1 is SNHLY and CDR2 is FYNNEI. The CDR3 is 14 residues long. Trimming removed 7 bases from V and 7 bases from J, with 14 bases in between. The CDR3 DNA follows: TGTGCCAGCATCGAACTTAAGAGGAATTCACCCCTCCACTTT. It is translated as CASIELKRNSPLHF. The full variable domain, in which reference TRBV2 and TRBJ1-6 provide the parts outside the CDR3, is EPEVTQTPSHQVTQMGQEVILRCVPISNHLYFYWYRQILGQKVEFLVSFYNNEISEKSEIFDDQFSVERPDGSNFTLKIRSTKLEDSAMYFCASIELKRNSPLHFGNGTRLTVT.

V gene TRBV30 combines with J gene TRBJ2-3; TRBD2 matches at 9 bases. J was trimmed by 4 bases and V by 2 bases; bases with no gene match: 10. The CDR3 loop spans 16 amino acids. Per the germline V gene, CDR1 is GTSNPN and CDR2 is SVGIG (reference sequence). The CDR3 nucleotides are TGTGCCTGGAGTCCCGGTTTAGCGGGGGATTCAGATACGCAGTATTTT. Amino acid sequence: CAWSPGLAGDSDTQYF.

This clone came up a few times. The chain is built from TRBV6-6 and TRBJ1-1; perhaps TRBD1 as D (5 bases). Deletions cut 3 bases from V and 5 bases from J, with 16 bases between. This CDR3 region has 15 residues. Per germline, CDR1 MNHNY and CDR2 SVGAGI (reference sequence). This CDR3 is CASSYEAGSGTEAFF. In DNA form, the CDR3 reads TGTGCCAGCAGTTATGAGGCAGGGAGTGGAACTGAAGCTTTCTTT.

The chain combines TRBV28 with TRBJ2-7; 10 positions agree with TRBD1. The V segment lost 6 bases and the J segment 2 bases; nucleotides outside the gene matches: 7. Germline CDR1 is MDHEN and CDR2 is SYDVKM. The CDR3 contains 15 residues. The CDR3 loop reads CASRTPGQGPYEQYF. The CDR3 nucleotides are TGTGCCAGCAGGACCCCGGGACAGGGGCCCTACGAGCAGTACTTC.

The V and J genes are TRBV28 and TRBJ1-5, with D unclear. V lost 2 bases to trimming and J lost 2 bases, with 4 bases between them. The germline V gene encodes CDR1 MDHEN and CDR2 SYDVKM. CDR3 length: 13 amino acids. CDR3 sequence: CASSLTGNQPQHF. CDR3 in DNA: TGTGCCAGCAGTTTAACCGGCAATCAGCCCCAGCATTTT.

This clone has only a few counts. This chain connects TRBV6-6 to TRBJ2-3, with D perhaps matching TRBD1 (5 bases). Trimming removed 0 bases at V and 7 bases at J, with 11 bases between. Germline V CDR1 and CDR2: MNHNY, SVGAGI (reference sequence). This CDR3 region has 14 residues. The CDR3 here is CASSYSPRGNTQYF. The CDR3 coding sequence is TGTGCCAGCAGTTACTCTCCAAGGGGAAATACGCAGTATTTT.

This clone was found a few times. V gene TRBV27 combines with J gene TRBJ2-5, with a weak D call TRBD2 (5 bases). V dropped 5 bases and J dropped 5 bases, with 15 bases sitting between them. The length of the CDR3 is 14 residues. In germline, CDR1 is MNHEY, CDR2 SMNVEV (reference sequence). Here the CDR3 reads CASSKRTFGETQYF. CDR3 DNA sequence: TGTGCCAGCAGTAAAAGGACTTTTGGGGAGACCCAGTACTTC.

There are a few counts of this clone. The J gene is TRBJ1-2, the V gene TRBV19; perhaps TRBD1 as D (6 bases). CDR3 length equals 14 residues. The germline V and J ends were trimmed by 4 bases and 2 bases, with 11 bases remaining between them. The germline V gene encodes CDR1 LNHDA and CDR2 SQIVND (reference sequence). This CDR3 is CASSSRDNNYGYTF. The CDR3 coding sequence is TGTGCCAGTAGTAGCCGGGACAACAACTATGGCTACACCTTC.

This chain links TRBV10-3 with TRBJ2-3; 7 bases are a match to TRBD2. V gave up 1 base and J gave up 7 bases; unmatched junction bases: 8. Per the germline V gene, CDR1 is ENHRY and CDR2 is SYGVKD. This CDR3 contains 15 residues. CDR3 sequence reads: CAISELGTTANTQYF. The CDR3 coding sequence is TGTGCCATCAGTGAGTTAGGGACTACAGCGAATACGCAGTATTTT.

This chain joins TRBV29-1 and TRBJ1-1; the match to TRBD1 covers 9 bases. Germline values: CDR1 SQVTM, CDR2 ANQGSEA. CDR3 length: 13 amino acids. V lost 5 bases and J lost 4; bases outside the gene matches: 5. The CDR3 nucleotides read TGCAGCGTTCACAGGGGGCAGGGCACTGAAGCTTTCTTT. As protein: CSVHRGQGTEAFF.

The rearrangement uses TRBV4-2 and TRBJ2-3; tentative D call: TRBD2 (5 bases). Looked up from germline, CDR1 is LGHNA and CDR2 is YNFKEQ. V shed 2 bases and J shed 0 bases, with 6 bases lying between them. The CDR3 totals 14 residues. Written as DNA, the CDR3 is TGTGCCAGCAGCCAACCGGGGAGCACAGATACGCAGTATTTT. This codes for CASSQPGSTDTQYF.

DNA for the CDR3: TGCAGTTCTACACTTCCAGATACGCAGTATTTT. This sequence encodes CSSTLPDTQYF. V and J are TRBV20-1 and TRBJ2-3; D ambiguous. The V end lost 8 bases, the J end lost 4 bases, and 10 bases lay between the germline ends. The CDR3 totals 11 residues. The germline V gene encodes CDR1 DFQATT and CDR2 SNEGSKA (reference sequence).

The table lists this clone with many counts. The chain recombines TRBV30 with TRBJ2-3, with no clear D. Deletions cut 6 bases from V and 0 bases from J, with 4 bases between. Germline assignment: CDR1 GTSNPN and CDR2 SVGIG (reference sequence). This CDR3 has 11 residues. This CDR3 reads CACTSTDTQYF. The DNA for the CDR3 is TGTGCCTGCACTAGCACAGATACGCAGTATTTT.

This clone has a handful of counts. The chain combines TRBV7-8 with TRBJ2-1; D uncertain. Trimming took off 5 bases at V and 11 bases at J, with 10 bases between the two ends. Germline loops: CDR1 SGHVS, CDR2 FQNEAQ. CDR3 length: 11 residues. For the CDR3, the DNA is TGTGCCAGCAGCGCAACAAGTAAGCAGTTCTTC. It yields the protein CASSATSKQFF.

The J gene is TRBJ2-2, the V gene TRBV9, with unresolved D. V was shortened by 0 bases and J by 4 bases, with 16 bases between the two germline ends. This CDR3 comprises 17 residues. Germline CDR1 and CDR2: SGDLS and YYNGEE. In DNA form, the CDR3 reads TGTGCCAGCAGCGTAGTACAGTGGGCAGCAAGCACCGGGGAGCTGTTTTTT. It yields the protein CASSVVQWAASTGELFF.

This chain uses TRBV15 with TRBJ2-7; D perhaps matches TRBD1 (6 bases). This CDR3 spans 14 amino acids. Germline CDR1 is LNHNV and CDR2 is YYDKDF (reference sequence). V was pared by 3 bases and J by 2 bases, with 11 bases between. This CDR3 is CATSSGDIAYEQYF. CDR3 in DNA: TGTGCCACCAGCAGTGGGGACATCGCCTACGAGCAGTACTTC.

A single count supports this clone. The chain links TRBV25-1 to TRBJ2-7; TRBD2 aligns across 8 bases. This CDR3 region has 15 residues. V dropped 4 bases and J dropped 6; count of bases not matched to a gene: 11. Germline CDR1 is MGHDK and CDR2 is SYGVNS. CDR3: CASSGPGLGLSEQYF. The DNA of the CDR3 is TGTGCCAGCAGTGGACCGGGACTAGGTCTCTCCGAGCAGTACTTC.

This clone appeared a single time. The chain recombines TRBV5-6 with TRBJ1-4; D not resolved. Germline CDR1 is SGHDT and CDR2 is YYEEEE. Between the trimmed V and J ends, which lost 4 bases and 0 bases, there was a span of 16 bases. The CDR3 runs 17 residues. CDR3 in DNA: TGTGCCAGCAGCGCTGCCCGGGAACGTGCAACTAATGAAAAACTGTTTTTT. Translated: CASSAARERATNEKLFF.

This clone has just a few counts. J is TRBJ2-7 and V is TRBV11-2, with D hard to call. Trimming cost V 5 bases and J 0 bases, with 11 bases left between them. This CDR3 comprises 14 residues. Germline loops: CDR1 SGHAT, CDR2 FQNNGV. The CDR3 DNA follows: TGTGCCAGCAGCCAAACGACAAGCTCCTACGAGCAGTACTTC. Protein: CASSQTTSSYEQYF.

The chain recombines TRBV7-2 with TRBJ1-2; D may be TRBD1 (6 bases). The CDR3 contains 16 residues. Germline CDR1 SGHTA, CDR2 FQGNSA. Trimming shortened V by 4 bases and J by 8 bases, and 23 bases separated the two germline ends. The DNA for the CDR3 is TGTGCCAGCAGCTCACAGAGTAATTTGGGGGCTGAGGGCTACACCTTC. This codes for CASSSQSNLGAEGYTF.

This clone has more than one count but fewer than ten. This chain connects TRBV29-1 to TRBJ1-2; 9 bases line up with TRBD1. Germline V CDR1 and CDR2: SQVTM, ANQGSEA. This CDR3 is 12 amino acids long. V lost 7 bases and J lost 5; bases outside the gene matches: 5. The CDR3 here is CSAWTGDYGYTF. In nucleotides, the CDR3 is TGCAGCGCCTGGACAGGGGATTATGGCTACACCTTC.